A selection of T cell receptor beta chains follows, all from one sample in a study of cytomegalovirus exposure and HLA in healthy donors. The data were produced by immunoSEQ multiplex PCR, yet TCRdb's version contains in-frame clones alone and is incomplete. The sample has fewer than 200,000 clones, 55% to 80% seen once. Sequenced sample: PBMCs. These receptors all come from a woman aged 18 to 35 in good health and CMV-seropositive. Both conserved end residues are part of each CDR3. D genes are given only for firm matches. Only some rows state a clone size, as once, few, many or a class for expanded clones.

d_gene	v_gene	j_gene	abundance	CDR3aa	CDR3nt
-	TRBV5-5	TRBJ1-1	-	CASSLGHLNTEAFF	TGTGCCAGCAGCTTGGGACACCTGAACACTGAAGCTTTCTTT
TRBD1	TRBV5-6	TRBJ1-2	-	CASSLDTGAASSYGYTF	TGTGCCAGCAGCTTGGACACAGGGGCCGCCTCATCCTATGGCTACACCTTC
-	TRBV19	TRBJ2-7	-	CASSITGIGGEQYF	TGTGCCAGTAGTATTACCGGGATTGGCGGCGAGCAGTACTTC
-	TRBV7-2	TRBJ2-1	-	CASSVGTYYNEQFF	TGTGCCAGCAGCGTAGGGACTTACTACAATGAGCAGTTCTTC
TRBD1	TRBV10-2	TRBJ1-2	-	CASSEDRVIYGYTF	TGCGCCAGCAGTGAGGACAGGGTTATCTATGGCTACACCTTC
TRBD1	TRBV29-1	TRBJ2-3	-	CSVGQGAPTDTQYF	TGCAGCGTTGGTCAGGGGGCGCCCACAGATACGCAGTATTTT
TRBD2	TRBV6-4	TRBJ2-1	once	CASHITWTSGRQNEQFF	TGTGCCAGCCATATTACTTGGACTAGCGGGAGGCAGAATGAGCAGTTCTTC
-	TRBV28	TRBJ2-7	-	CASSDPGRRRLYF	TGTGCCAGCAGTGATCCAGGGAGGCGACGACTCTACTTC
TRBD1	TRBV5-1	TRBJ2-7	few	CASSYNRGPYEQYF	TGCGCCAGCAGCTATAACAGGGGGCCCTACGAGCAGTACTTC
-	TRBV7-2	TRBJ1-1	-	CASSPQRYTEAFF	TGTGCCAGCAGCCCTCAGAGGTACACTGAAGCTTTCTTT
-	TRBV4-2	TRBJ1-1	-	CASSQRPWAGKMNTEAFF	TGTGCCAGCAGCCAACGACCTTGGGCAGGGAAGATGAACACTGAAGCTTTCTTT
TRBD2	TRBV14	TRBJ2-1	few	CASSLGLAGVAEQFF	TGTGCCAGCAGCCTTGGACTAGCGGGAGTGGCTGAGCAGTTCTTC
-	TRBV18	TRBJ2-3	-	CASSPGGISTDTQYF	TGTGCCAGCTCACCTGGAGGGATCAGCACAGATACGCAGTATTTT
-	TRBV5-5	TRBJ2-6	once	CASSLGLLQGANVLTF	TGTGCCAGCAGCTTGGGGCTGTTGCAGGGGGCCAACGTCCTGACTTTC
TRBD2	TRBV9	TRBJ2-3	-	CASSILPLGSGGDTDTQYF	TGTGCCAGCAGCATTCTTCCTCTGGGGAGCGGGGGGGACACAGATACGCAGTATTTT
TRBD2	TRBV5-1	TRBJ2-3	-	CASSSQTSGPRVAQYF	TGCGCCAGCAGCTCTCAGACTAGCGGGCCCAGAGTGGCGCAGTATTTT
-	TRBV29-1	TRBJ2-3	-	CSVARDRTDTQYF	TGCAGCGTTGCGCGGGATCGGACAGATACGCAGTATTTT
-	TRBV2	TRBJ1-1	once	CASSDEVLMGAFF	TGTGCCAGCAGTGACGAGGTTTTAATGGGAGCTTTCTTT
TRBD2	TRBV28	TRBJ2-1	-	CASKLAEPNEQFF	TGTGCCAGTAAGCTAGCGGAACCCAATGAGCAGTTCTTC
-	TRBV19	TRBJ1-5	-	CASSIWTGNQPQHF	TGTGCCAGTAGTATTTGGACAGGCAATCAGCCCCAGCATTTT
TRBD2	TRBV9	TRBJ2-2	-	CASSLHGLAATGELFF	TGTGCCAGCAGCCTCCATGGACTAGCAGCCACCGGGGAGCTGTTTTTT
TRBD1	TRBV7-9	TRBJ1-5	-	CASSPLGQGNQPQHF	TGTGCCAGCAGTCCCCTTGGACAGGGCAATCAGCCCCAGCATTTT
TRBD2	TRBV10-3	TRBJ2-1	-	CAISGTSSGTEQFF	TGTGCCATCAGTGGGACTAGCTCGGGAACTGAGCAGTTCTTC
TRBD2	TRBV6-1	TRBJ2-5	once	CASSEGSGSGRFFPLQETQYF	TGTGCCAGCAGTGAAGGCTCTGGTAGCGGGCGTTTTTTCCCACTTCAAGAGACCCAGTACTTC
-	TRBV10-3	TRBJ2-2	-	CATDGGHTGELFF	TGTGCCACCGACGGGGGTCACACCGGGGAGCTGTTTTTT
-	TRBV7-9	TRBJ1-2	-	CASSGAGSYYGYTF	TGTGCCAGCAGCGGGGCGGGATCATACTATGGCTACACCTTC
-	TRBV6-5	TRBJ2-5	-	CASSYSSRETQYF	TGTGCCAGCAGTTACTCGTCTCGGGAGACCCAGTACTTC
-	TRBV29-1	TRBJ2-7	once	CSGGGGGNEQYF	TGCAGCGGGGGGGGAGGGGGGAACGAGCAGTACTTC
TRBD2	TRBV2	TRBJ2-1	-	CASELAGDYGQFF	TGTGCCAGCGAACTAGCGGGAGACTATGGGCAGTTCTTC
TRBD2	TRBV11-1	TRBJ2-3	-	CASSPRMAGGADTQYF	TGTGCCAGCAGCCCGCGGATGGCGGGGGGGGCAGATACGCAGTATTTT
-	TRBV28	TRBJ2-5	few	CASNLIKDKQYF	TGTGCCAGCAACCTTATAAAGGACAAACAGTACTTC
-	TRBV6-5	TRBJ1-1	-	CASSRGYRWTEAFF	TGTGCCAGCAGCCGCGGTTACAGGTGGACTGAAGCTTTCTTT
-	TRBV6-1	TRBJ1-2	-	CASSEELAYGYTF	TGTGCCAGCAGTGAGGAGTTGGCCTATGGCTACACCTTC
TRBD2	TRBV27	TRBJ2-7	-	CASSSYIAGDGDEQYF	TGTGCCAGCAGTTCCTACATAGCGGGGGACGGCGACGAGCAGTACTTC
TRBD1	TRBV7-9	TRBJ2-7	few	CASSLRGQDEQYF	TGTGCCAGCAGCTTAAGGGGGCAGGACGAGCAGTACTTC
-	TRBV18	TRBJ2-1	-	CASSPLQGGTHEQFF	TGTGCCAGCTCACCGTTACAGGGTGGGACCCATGAGCAGTTCTTC
TRBD1	TRBV9	TRBJ1-6	few	CASSGAGTEIDNSPLHF	TGTGCCAGCAGCGGAGCCGGGACAGAGATCGACAATTCACCCCTCCACTTT
-	TRBV28	TRBJ2-7	once	CASSLSLRPGGRPTYEQYF	TGTGCCAGCAGTTTATCCTTACGGCCCGGGGGGCGGCCGACCTACGAGCAGTACTTC
TRBD2	TRBV29-1	TRBJ2-7	-	CSVEIAGDYEQYF	TGCAGCGTTGAAATAGCGGGGGACTACGAGCAGTACTTC
-	TRBV4-2	TRBJ1-1	-	CASSQDPNLRPSTEAFF	TGTGCCAGCAGCCAAGATCCGAACTTACGCCCCTCCACTGAAGCTTTCTTT
TRBD2	TRBV29-1	TRBJ2-3	-	CSVGAGGSTDTQYF	TGCAGCGTGGGGGCGGGGGGTAGCACAGATACGCAGTATTTT
-	TRBV18	TRBJ2-4	-	CASSPPGQNIQYF	TGTGCCAGCTCACCACCGGGGCAAAACATTCAGTACTTC
TRBD2	TRBV7-9	TRBJ2-4	few	CASSLVTSGENIQYF	TGTGCCAGCAGCTTAGTCACTAGCGGCGAAAACATTCAGTACTTC
TRBD1	TRBV2	TRBJ1-3	few	CASSDGTGGDTIYF	TGTGCCAGCAGTGATGGGACAGGGGGGGACACCATATATTTT
TRBD1	TRBV19	TRBJ1-2	-	CASSNTGTVNGYTF	TGTGCCAGTAGTAACACCGGGACAGTAAATGGCTACACCTTC
TRBD2	TRBV6-5	TRBJ2-1	once	CASSASGTSGSQFF	TGTGCCAGCAGCGCTTCCGGGACTAGCGGGAGTCAGTTCTTC
TRBD1	TRBV4-1	TRBJ1-5	-	CASSQDQGESFNQPQHF	TGCGCCAGCAGCCAGGACCAGGGGGAGAGTTTCAATCAGCCCCAGCATTTT
-	TRBV6-1	TRBJ2-3	few	CASSEAPAAPADTQYF	TGTGCCAGCAGTGAAGCGCCGGCGGCCCCCGCAGATACGCAGTATTTT
-	TRBV6-6	TRBJ2-2	-	CASSYEGHANTGELFF	TGTGCCAGCAGTTACGAGGGACACGCGAACACCGGGGAGCTGTTTTTT
-	TRBV7-3	TRBJ1-3	-	CASSSGPPGVGNTIYF	TGTGCCAGCAGCTCCGGTCCTCCGGGGGTTGGAAACACCATATATTTT
TRBD1	TRBV19	TRBJ2-3	-	CASSIGTGVSSDTQYF	TGTGCCAGTAGTATAGGCACAGGGGTAAGTTCAGATACGCAGTATTTT
TRBD2	TRBV9	TRBJ2-3	few	CASSLTSGFTDTQYF	TGTGCCAGCAGCCTTACTAGCGGGTTCACAGATACGCAGTATTTT